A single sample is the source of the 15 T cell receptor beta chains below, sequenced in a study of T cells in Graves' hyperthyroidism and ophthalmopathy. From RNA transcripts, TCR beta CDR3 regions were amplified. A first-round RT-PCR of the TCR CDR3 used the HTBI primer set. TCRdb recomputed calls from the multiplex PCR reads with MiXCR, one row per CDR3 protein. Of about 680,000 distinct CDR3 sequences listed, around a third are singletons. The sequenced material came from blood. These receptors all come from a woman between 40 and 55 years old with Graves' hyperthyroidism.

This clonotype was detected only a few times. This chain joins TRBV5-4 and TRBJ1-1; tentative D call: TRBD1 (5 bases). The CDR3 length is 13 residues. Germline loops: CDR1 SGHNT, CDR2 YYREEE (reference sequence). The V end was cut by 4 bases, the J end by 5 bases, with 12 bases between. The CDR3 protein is CASSPWGRTEAFF. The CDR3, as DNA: TGTGCCAGCAGCCCCTGGGGGAGGACTGAAGCTTTCTTT.

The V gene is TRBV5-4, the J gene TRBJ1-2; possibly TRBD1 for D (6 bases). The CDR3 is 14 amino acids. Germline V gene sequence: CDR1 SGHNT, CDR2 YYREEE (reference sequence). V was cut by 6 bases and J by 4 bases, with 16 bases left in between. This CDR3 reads CASNFRGAAYGYTF. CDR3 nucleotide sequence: TGTGCCAGCAACTTCCGGGGGGCAGCCTATGGCTACACCTTC.

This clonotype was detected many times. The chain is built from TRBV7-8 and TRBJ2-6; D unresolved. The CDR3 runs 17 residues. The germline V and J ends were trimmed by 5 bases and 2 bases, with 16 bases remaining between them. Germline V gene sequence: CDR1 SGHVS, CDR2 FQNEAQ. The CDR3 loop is CASSPERVGPGANVLTF. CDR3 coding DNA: TGTGCCAGCAGCCCTGAAAGAGTAGGTCCTGGGGCCAACGTCCTGACTTTC.

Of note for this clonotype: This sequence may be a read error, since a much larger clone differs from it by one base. The CDR3 sequence: CASRRPGQGSAEAQYF. The CDR3, as DNA: TGTGCCAGCAGACGTCCGGGACAGGGGTCGGCCGAGGCCCAGTACTTC. The chain is built from TRBV11-2 and TRBJ2-5, with TRBD1 matching 10 bases. V lost 6 bases to trimming and J lost 9 bases; unmatched junction nucleotides: 16. Germline CDR1 SGHAT, CDR2 FQNNGV. There are 16 residues in the CDR3. The full variable domain, its missing parts supplied by reference TRBV11-2 and TRBJ2-5, is EAGVAQSPRYKIIEKRQSVAFWCNPISGHATLYWYQQILGQGPKLLIQFQNNGVVDDSQLPKDRFSAERLKGVDSTLKIQPAKLEDSAVYLCASRRPGQGSAEAQYFGPGTRLLVL.

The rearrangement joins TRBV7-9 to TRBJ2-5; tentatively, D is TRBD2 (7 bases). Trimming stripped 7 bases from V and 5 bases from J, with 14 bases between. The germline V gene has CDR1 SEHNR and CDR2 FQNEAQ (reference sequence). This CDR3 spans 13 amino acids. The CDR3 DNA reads TGTGCCAGCACCGCGGGGGCTGTCGAGACCCAGTACTTC. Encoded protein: CASTAGAVETQYF.

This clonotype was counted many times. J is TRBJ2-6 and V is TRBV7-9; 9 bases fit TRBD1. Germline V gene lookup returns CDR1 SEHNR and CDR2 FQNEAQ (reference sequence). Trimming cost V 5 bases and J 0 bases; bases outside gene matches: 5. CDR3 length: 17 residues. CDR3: CASSQQGAVSGANVLTF. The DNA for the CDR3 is TGTGCCAGCAGCCAACAGGGGGCTGTCTCTGGGGCCAACGTCCTGACTTTC.

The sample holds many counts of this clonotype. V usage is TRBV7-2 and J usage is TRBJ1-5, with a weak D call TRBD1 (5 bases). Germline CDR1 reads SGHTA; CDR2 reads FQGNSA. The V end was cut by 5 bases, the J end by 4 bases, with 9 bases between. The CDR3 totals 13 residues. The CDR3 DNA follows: TGTGCCAGCAGCCGCGGGGCTAATCAGCCCCAGCATTTT. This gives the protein CASSRGANQPQHF.

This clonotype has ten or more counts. The DNA of the CDR3 is TGTGCCACCAGTGATTTTGGTTACGGGGAGCTGTTTTTT. Protein sequence: CATSDFGYGELFF. The rearrangement uses TRBV24-1 and TRBJ2-2; D gene uncertain. The V gene's germline CDR1 is KGHDR and CDR2 SFDVKD. V lost 1 base and J lost 7, with 6 bases in between. CDR3 length: 13 amino acids.

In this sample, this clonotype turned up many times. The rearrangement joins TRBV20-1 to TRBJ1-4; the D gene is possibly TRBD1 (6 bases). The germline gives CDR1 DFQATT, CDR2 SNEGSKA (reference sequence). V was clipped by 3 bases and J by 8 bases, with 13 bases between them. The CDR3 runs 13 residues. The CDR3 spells CSASTGGKEKLFF. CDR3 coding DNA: TGCAGTGCTAGTACCGGGGGCAAAGAAAAACTGTTTTTT.

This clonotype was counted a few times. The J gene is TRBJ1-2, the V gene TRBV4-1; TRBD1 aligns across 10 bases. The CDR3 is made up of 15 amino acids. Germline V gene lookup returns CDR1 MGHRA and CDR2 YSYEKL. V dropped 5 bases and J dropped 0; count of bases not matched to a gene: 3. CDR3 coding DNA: TGCGCCAGCAGCAAGACAGGGGGCACTAACTATGGCTACACCTTC. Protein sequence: CASSKTGGTNYGYTF.

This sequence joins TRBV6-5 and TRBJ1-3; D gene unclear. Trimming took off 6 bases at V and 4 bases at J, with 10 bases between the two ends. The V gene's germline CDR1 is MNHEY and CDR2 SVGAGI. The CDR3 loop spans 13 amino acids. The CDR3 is CASRPLQGNTIYF. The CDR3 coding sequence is TGTGCCAGCAGGCCCCTCCAGGGAAACACCATATATTTT.

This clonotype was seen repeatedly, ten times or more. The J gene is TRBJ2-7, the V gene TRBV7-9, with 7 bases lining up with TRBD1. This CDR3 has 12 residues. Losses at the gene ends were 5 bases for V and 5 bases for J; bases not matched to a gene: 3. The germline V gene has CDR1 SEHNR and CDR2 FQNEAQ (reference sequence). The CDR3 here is CASSTTGDEQYF. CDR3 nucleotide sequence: TGTGCCAGCAGCACAACAGGGGACGAGCAGTACTTC.

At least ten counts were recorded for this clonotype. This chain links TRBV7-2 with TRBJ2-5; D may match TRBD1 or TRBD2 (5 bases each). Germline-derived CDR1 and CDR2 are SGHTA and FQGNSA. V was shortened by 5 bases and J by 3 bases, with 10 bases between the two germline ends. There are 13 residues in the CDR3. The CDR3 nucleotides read TGTGCCAGCAGCCCAGGGACGGAAGAGACCCAGTACTTC. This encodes CASSPGTEETQYF.

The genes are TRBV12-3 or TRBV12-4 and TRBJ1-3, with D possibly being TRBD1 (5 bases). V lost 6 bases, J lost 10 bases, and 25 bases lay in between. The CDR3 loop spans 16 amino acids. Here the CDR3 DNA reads TGTGCCAGCAGACCCGGGGGAACGGCCCCCGGGTGGACCATATATTTT. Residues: CASRPGGTAPGWTIYF.

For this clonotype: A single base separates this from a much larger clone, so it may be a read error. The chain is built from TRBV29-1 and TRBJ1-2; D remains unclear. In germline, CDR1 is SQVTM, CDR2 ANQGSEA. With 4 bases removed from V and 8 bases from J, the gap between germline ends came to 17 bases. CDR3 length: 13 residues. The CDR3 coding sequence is TGCAGCGTTGGAATAGTGGACTGGCGGGGCTACACCTTC. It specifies CSVGIVDWRGYTF.